The sequence of this T cell receptor (beta chain) was determined in a study of blood T cell repertoires in COVID-19. Study information: Specimens from acute and convalescent COVID-19 originated in the United States, Italy and Spain. PBMCs, B-cell-depleted T cells, or T cells were the source of the cDNA or gDNA that made up the material.

CDR3 length: 17 amino acids. TCRdb's table, derived via immunoSEQ multiplex PCR, lists solely in-frame clones and lacks some. The sample records 45,000 to 60,000 clones, 90% being singletons. The clonotype comes from a man in his fifties or sixties with acute or convalescent COVID-19. The chain carries TRBV21-1 and TRBJ2-4; the table's D call, TRBD2, has no DNA check behind it. TRBV21-1 is a pseudogene. Sequenced input: peripheral blood. The CDR3 reads CASSQRGLSTTKNIQYF. The CDR3 coding sequence is TGTGCCAGCAGTCAAAGAGGGTTATCTACCACCAAAAACATTCAGTACTTC.